The clone carrying this TCR beta chain turned up a few times. Its cognate antigen is unknown. Hyperthyroidism in the patients, aged 18 to 65, was newly diagnosed and under 2 months in duration. Orbital computed tomography, thyroid ultrasound, serum thyroxine and TRAb, and clinical symptoms together informed the diagnoses. This sample was taken from a study of T cells in Graves' hyperthyroidism and ophthalmopathy. Broader study findings: Ophthalmopathy got predicted by the model a median around six months before its onset. In simple terms, a model built on 13 V-J features told ophthalmopathy apart from stable hyperthyroidism.

With 2 bases removed from V and 4 bases from J, the gap between germline ends came to 8 bases. Germline V CDR1 and CDR2: MGHDK, SYGVNS. The CDR3 totals 13 residues. What was amplified from RNA transcripts were TCR beta CDR3 regions. TCR CDR3 underwent first-round RT-PCR with the HTBI primer set. Each CDR3 protein gets one entry after TCRdb re-called the multiplex PCR reads with MiXCR. In the table there are 40,000 to 60,000 distinct CDR3 sequences, roughly 51% of which are singletons. This clonotype was sampled from a man between 18 and 35 years old with Graves' hyperthyroidism. The sequencing input was peripheral blood or thyroid tissue (not recorded which). This chain connects TRBV25-1 to TRBJ1-1; D is uncertain. In DNA form, the CDR3 reads TGTGCCAGCAGTGAACGGGGAAGCACTGAAGCTTTCTTT. Its protein is CASSERGSTEAFF.